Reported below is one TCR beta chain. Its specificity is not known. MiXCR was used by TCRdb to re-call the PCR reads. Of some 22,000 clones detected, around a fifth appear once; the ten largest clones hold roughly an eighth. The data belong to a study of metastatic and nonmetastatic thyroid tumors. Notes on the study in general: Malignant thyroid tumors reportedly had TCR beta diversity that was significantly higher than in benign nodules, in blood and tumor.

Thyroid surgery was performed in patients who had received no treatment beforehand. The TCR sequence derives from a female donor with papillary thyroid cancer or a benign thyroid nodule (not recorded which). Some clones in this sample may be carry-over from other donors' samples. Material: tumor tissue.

The CDR3 DNA reads TGCGCCAGCAGACCACGACCGGGGAGCACAGATACGCAGTATTTT. Encoded protein: CASRPRPGSTDTQYF. The V gene is TRBV5-1, the J gene TRBJ2-3, with D possibly being TRBD2 (5 bases). Germline V gene data show CDR1 as SGHRS and CDR2 as YFSETQ. Trimming stripped 5 bases from V and 0 bases from J, with 13 bases between. The CDR3 runs to 15 residues. The full variable domain, with the rest looked up from reference TRBV5-1 and TRBJ2-3, is KAGVTQTPRYLIKTRGQQVTLSCSPISGHRSVSWYQQTPGQGLQFLFEYFSETQRNKGNFPGRFSGRQFSNSRSEMNVSTLELGDSALYLCASRPRPGSTDTQYFGPGTRLTVL.